Detailed here is one T cell receptor (beta chain). This clonotype was detected many times. Its target antigen remains unknown. No per-base quality is available; no much larger clone lies one base away. These data come from a study of regulatory T cells in long-lasting Graves disease (dated by TCRdb to about 2021). Study-level background: Patients with newly diagnosed Graves' disease had been on antithyroid drugs for under 3 months. Peripheral blood TCR sequencing and RNA sequencing compared persistent Graves' disease patients with newly diagnosed Graves' disease patients. The study was conducted in China and was registered as a clinical trial. A total of some 35 samples underwent TCR sequencing, from about 13 patients with persistent Graves' disease and about 20 patients with newly diagnosed Graves' disease. Overall results and qualifications from the work: The authors noted that the small sample size was a limitation that may lower accuracy. Patients with persistent disease shared more public clonotypes (approximately 2,500) than newly diagnosed patients did (around 930). Persistent Graves' disease patients showed lower TCR Shannon entropy and fewer highly expanded clones than newly diagnosed patients, suggesting clonal expansion. The study examined only peripheral blood because the primary lesion, thyroid tissue, could not be accessed. Sequencing and analysis were limited to the TCR beta chain. Persistent disease showed preferential use of TRBV28, TRBJ1-2 and TRBJ2-5, whereas newly diagnosed disease favored TRBV20-1 and TRBJ2-1.

V drops 2 bases and J drops 4 bases, leaving 8 bases in between. CDR1 and CDR2 (MNHEY, SVGAGI) derive from the germline V gene. Its CDR3 holds 13 amino acids, cysteine through phenylalanine. Only CDR3 DNA remains: 39 bases, in frame from the first base. The method was multiplex PCR. Sequencer: Illumina HiSeq 4000. To build TCR beta libraries, CDR3 regions were amplified by Arm-PCR using iRepertoire HTBI primers. Before sequencing, the PCR products went through gel purification. On the study's bioinformatics: A total of fewer than 70 TRBV and 14 TRBJ segments were identified across samples and were used for gene usage analysis of CDR3 amino acid clonotypes. COPE and FqMerger were used to merge the filtered high-quality paired reads into contigs. BLAST was used to align contigs to IMGT TRBV, TRBD and TRBJ reference genes, and CDR3 was defined according to IMGT. Clonotypes above 0.1% frequency were classified as highly expanded clones. Repertoire diversity was measured by Shannon entropy, and V-J evenness by the Gini coefficient. A clonotype found in more than one individual was treated as public. The public reads were reprocessed in TCRdb via fastp at Q25 and MiXCR, keeping in-frame beta chains. Rows with one shared CDR3 protein collapse into an entry with the most common genes and DNA. It is TCRdb's table, rather than the study itself, that gives the V and J calls and clone size. This sample gives hundreds of thousands of distinct CDR3 sequences in total; approximately 15% of them show up just once. 15% to 20% of the sample is taken by the ten largest.

Taken with the paper, the label for time point translates to: newly diagnosed GD, antithyroid drugs for less than 3 months. For both TCR sequencing and RNA sequencing, RNA was extracted from PBMCs in TRIzol. Graves' disease was diagnosed according to American Thyroid Association guidelines. Patients were recruited from an endocrinology department in Xi'an, China. From each patient, around 9 milliliters of peripheral blood was collected into an EDTA anticoagulant tube. Ficoll Paque Plus density gradient separation was used to isolate PBMCs, and no further T cell sorting was done. An Agilent 2100 Bioanalyzer and agarose gel were used to assess RNA quality, and a NanoDrop 2000 was used to measure RNA concentration. These records were also assigned to another study, of T cells in Graves' hyperthyroidism and ophthalmopathy. As the second publication notes: Stable Graves' hyperthyroidism was defined as the absence of progression to ophthalmopathy over 18 months of follow-up. Hyperthyroidism patients were newly diagnosed, had a disease duration of under 2 months, and were aged 18 to 65 years. Exclusion was applied to patients with uncontrolled infections, other autoimmune diseases, pregnancy or lactation. Diagnoses relied on clinical symptoms, serum thyroxine and TRAb, thyroid ultrasound and orbital computed tomography. A first-round RT-PCR of the TCR CDR3 used the HTBI primer set with the Qiagen OneStep RT-PCR kit. Most expanded thyroid clonotypes (frequency above 0.001) were also found in blood, which suggests that blood repertoires may mirror thyroid immune responses. A model built on a 13 V-J signature distinguished ophthalmopathy from stable hyperthyroidism, reaching roughly 88% sensitivity and 81% to 83% specificity in cross-validation and 80%/75% in testing. In validation, the model predicted progression to ophthalmopathy a median of roughly 6.5 months before onset, with roughly 71% sensitivity and about 72% specificity. TCR V-J signatures able to tell the groups apart were searched for in a discovery cohort of 90 to 100 patients, of whom over 40 had Graves' ophthalmopathy and roughly 59 had stable Graves' hyperthyroidism. Whether ophthalmopathy could be predicted prospectively was tested in an independent validation cohort made up of fewer than 20 hyperthyroidism patients plus 17 patients who later progressed to ophthalmopathy. For training and testing, the approximately 97 patients in the discovery cohort were randomly divided in a 7:3 ratio. In addition, the study compared T-cell repertoires in thyroid tissue and in blood from roughly six Graves' hyperthyroidism patients. After sampling, hyperthyroidism patients received methimazole starting at 30 mg daily, and ophthalmopathy patients received high-dose intravenous methylprednisolone. Libraries were constructed in a second round of multiplex PCR, after which size selection and purification were performed. Sequencing of the libraries was done on an Illumina HiSeq2000 using paired-end 100 bp reads. SOAPnuke was used to process the raw data, with reads discarded if the reads contained adapters or uncalled bases, had a mean Phred below 15, or lacked an exact constant-primer or identifier match. COPE v1.2.5 was used to merge high-quality paired reads, and clonotypes were defined as unique nucleotide sequences. MiTCR v1.1 was used to align the clonotypes against IMGT TRBV, TRBD and TRBJ reference segments. The analysis was restricted to V-J combinations with a frequency above 0.0001, which together covered just over 99% of the repertoires. The TCS score was defined as F50 (clonal expansion) divided by E x V (chaos), with BLOSUM62-based TCRdist calculated between CDR3 peptides within each V-J. Welch's t-statistics and random forest reduced fewer than 600 V-J features to fewer than 15, which were used in a naive Bayes classifier (R e1071). No statistical method was used to fix the sample size in advance, and group allocation was not hidden from the investigators. According to the paper, TCR Vbeta CDR3 sequencing was carried out on some 140 peripheral blood samples, which came from some 41 ophthalmopathy, 80 or so hyperthyroidism and 17 progressor patients.

The clonotype comes from a woman in her twenties or thirties with Graves disease. Donor details come from another sample of the same person, matched by shared clones. The sequences come from peripheral blood mononuclear cells (PBMCs), collected at new diagnosis, from a patient treated with antithyroid drugs. Recombination linked TRBV6-5 to TRBJ1-2, with the D gene call left open. The CDR3 region reads CASSYGESYGYTF. The nucleotide sequence reads TGTGCCAGCAGTTACGGGGAGAGCTATGGCTACACCTTC.